The 29 T cell receptor beta chains in this list originate from one sample, sequenced in a study of PD-1 blockade in classical Hodgkin lymphoma. All patients experienced relapse after autologous stem cell transplantation, and brentuximab vedotin exposure was variable. TCRdb's copy holds only in-frame clones and misses some; the assay was immunoSEQ multiplex PCR. This table has roughly 40,000 clones, about 89% appearing once. Specimen: peripheral blood mononuclear cells (PBMCs), collected at baseline. Source of these receptors: a human donor with classical Hodgkin lymphoma.

V is TRBV18 and J is TRBJ2-7; TRBD2 matches at 10 bases. This CDR3 has 15 amino acids. Looked up from germline, CDR1 is KGHSH and CDR2 is LQKENI. J gave up 4 bases and V 2 bases, and 5 bases lay outside the gene matches. The CDR3: CASSPSRTSGYEQYF. In DNA, the CDR3 is TGTGCCAGCTCACCATCCCGGACTAGCGGTTACGAGCAGTACTTC. Complete variable domain (other parts from reference TRBV18 and TRBJ2-7): NAGVMQNPRHLVRRRGQEARLRCSPMKGHSHVYWYRQLPEEGLKFMVYLQKENIIDESGMPKERFSAEFPKEGPSILRIQQVVRGDSAAYFCASSPSRTSGYEQYFGPGTRLTVT.

The chain recombines TRBV19 with TRBJ1-3; 7 bases line up with TRBD1. Germline V CDR1 and CDR2: LNHDA, SQIVND (reference sequence). The CDR3 consists of 16 residues. Trimming cost V 6 bases and J 0 bases; bases outside gene matches: 8. This CDR3 is CASRDPGQSSGNTIYF. The CDR3 nucleotides read TGTGCCAGTAGAGACCCGGGACAGTCCTCTGGAAACACCATATATTTT.

This clone was seen just once. CDR3 sequence reads: CASSPTVNNEKLFF. CDR3 in DNA: TGTGCCAGCAGCCCGACAGTTAACAATGAAAAACTGTTTTTT. This sequence joins TRBV7-2 and TRBJ1-4, with a tentative D call TRBD1 (5 bases). Trimming cost V 5 bases and J 5 bases, with 12 bases left between them. Germline V gives CDR1 SGHTA, CDR2 FQGNSA. CDR3 size: 14 residues. Full variable domain (missing parts from reference TRBV7-2 and TRBJ1-4): GAGVSQSPSNKVTEKGKDVELRCDPISGHTALYWYRQSLGQGLEFLIYFQGNSAPDKSGLPSDRFSAERTGGSVSTLTIQRTQQEDSAVYLCASSPTVNNEKLFFGSGTQLSVL.

Turning to this clone: The junction departs from the called germline gene at one end, perhaps through a read error. Other DNA sequences in this sample translate to the same CDR3. This chain connects TRBV5-4 to TRBJ1-2, with D possibly TRBD1 on 6 matching bases. The CDR3 is 13 residues long. In germline, CDR1 is SGHNT, CDR2 YYREEE (reference sequence). CDR3 loop: CASSWDKSYGYTF. CDR3 nucleotides: TGCGCCAGCAGCTGGGACAAGTCCTATGGCTACACCTTC.

This clone has a single count. This chain connects TRBV6-5 to TRBJ2-1, with 7 bases identical to TRBD1. The V gene end was trimmed by 5 bases and the J gene end by 3 bases; junction bases not matched to a gene: 7. Per germline, CDR1 MNHEY and CDR2 SVGAGI. This CDR3 comprises 15 residues. The CDR3 sequence: CASSLRGGNYNEQFF. The CDR3 DNA sequence: TGTGCCAGCAGTCTACGAGGGGGCAACTACAATGAGCAGTTCTTC.

The rearrangement uses TRBV5-1 and TRBJ2-1, with D possibly TRBD1 on 8 matching bases. CDR1 SGHRS and CDR2 YFSETQ come from the germline V gene. Deletions cut 3 bases from V and 4 bases from J, with 17 bases between. This CDR3 is built from 16 residues. CDR3 amino acids: CASSSGQGGWYNEQFF. In DNA, the CDR3 is TGCGCCAGCAGCTCCGGACAGGGAGGGTGGTACAATGAGCAGTTCTTC. Variable domain in full (rest from reference TRBV5-1 and TRBJ2-1): KAGVTQTPRYLIKTRGQQVTLSCSPISGHRSVSWYQQTPGQGLQFLFEYFSETQRNKGNFPGRFSGRQFSNSRSEMNVSTLELGDSALYLCASSSGQGGWYNEQFFGPGTRLTVL.

The rearrangement joins TRBV11-3 to TRBJ1-1; 8 positions match TRBD1. Germline CDR1 is SGHNT and CDR2 is YENEEA. The J segment lost 0 bases and the V segment lost 4 bases, leaving 4 bases of the junction unmatched. The CDR3 consists of 15 residues. The CDR3 sequence: CASSSQGGMNTEAFF. The CDR3 DNA is TGTGCCAGCAGCTCACAGGGGGGGATGAACACTGAAGCTTTCTTT.

V gene TRBV7-2 combines with J gene TRBJ2-5; D call uncertain. Trimming cost V 0 bases and J 4 bases, with 12 bases left between them. The CDR3 consists of 15 residues. The germline V gene has CDR1 SGHTA and CDR2 FQGNSA. CDR3 protein: CASSLAPLGLETQYF. The CDR3 nucleotides are TGTGCCAGCAGCTTAGCCCCCCTAGGTCTAGAGACCCAGTACTTC.

The chain carries TRBV6-6 and TRBJ2-2, with 7 positions matching TRBD1. Germline CDR1 reads MNHNY; CDR2 reads SVGAGI (reference sequence). This CDR3 has 15 residues. J lost 4 bases, V lost 6 bases, and 8 bases had no gene match. CDR3 sequence reads: CASRKPGQTTGELFF. As DNA, the CDR3 is TGTGCCAGCAGAAAACCGGGACAGACCACCGGGGAGCTGTTTTTT.

The chain combines TRBV4-2 with TRBJ2-1, with D perhaps assigned TRBD1 or TRBD2 (6 bases each). CDR3 length: 18 amino acids. Trimming shortened V by 0 bases and J by 9 bases, and 24 bases separated the two germline ends. The germline V gene has CDR1 LGHNA and CDR2 YNFKEQ. For the CDR3, the DNA is TGTGCCAGCAGCCAAGAAAGGGGGGTAGGGGTTGGCCGAATTGAGCAGTTCTTC. It encodes CASSQERGVGVGRIEQFF.

The chain is built from TRBV28 and TRBJ1-2; 10 positions agree with TRBD1. The CDR3 spans 16 residues. J lost 1 base, V lost 6 bases, and 8 bases had no gene match. CDR1 and CDR2 from the germline V gene are MDHEN and SYDVKM. The CDR3 loop is CASRVTGGAGNYGYTF. The CDR3 bases are TGTGCCAGCAGGGTGACAGGGGGCGCGGGTAACTATGGCTACACCTTC.

V and J are TRBV7-9 and TRBJ1-6; D uncertain. This CDR3 is 17 amino acids long. Germline-derived CDR1 and CDR2 are SEHNR and FQNEAQ (reference sequence). V lost 4 bases to trimming and J lost 4 bases, with 17 bases between them. Written as DNA, the CDR3 is TGTGCCAGCAGCTCCCCTAATATCGGGGTGTATAATTCACCCCTCCACTTT. Amino acid sequence: CASSSPNIGVYNSPLHF.

V usage is TRBV5-1 and J usage is TRBJ1-2; 9 bases map to TRBD1. CDR3 size: 15 residues. CDR1 is SGHRS, CDR2 YFSETQ, per germline. V gave up 0 bases and J gave up 4 bases; unmatched junction bases: 4. The CDR3 DNA is TGCGCCAGCAGCTTGGTACAGGGGGCTGGCTATGGCTACACCTTC. Translating it yields CASSLVQGAGYGYTF. The complete variable domain, with remaining parts taken from reference TRBV5-1 and TRBJ1-2, reads KAGVTQTPRYLIKTRGQQVTLSCSPISGHRSVSWYQQTPGQGLQFLFEYFSETQRNKGNFPGRFSGRQFSNSRSEMNVSTLELGDSALYLCASSLVQGAGYGYTFGSGTRLTVV.

The V gene is TRBV6-5, the J gene TRBJ1-3; 8 bases line up with TRBD1. Trimming removed 5 bases from V and 0 bases from J; junction bases left unmatched: 3. CDR1 and CDR2 (germline): MNHEY, SVGAGI. The CDR3 consists of 15 residues. The CDR3 sequence is CASSRTGSSGNTIYF. The CDR3 nucleotides are TGTGCCAGCAGTCGGACAGGGAGCTCTGGAAACACCATATATTTT.

The chain recombines TRBV4-2 with TRBJ2-3; 8 nucleotides agree with TRBD1. J was trimmed by 10 bases and V by 4 bases; bases with no gene match: 4. Per germline, CDR1 LGHNA and CDR2 YNFKEQ. CDR3 length: 12 residues. CDR3 protein: CASSPGTGSQYF. CDR3 coding DNA: TGTGCCAGCAGCCCAGGGACAGGATCGCAGTATTTT.

CDR3 in amino acids: CASSQDRADYGYTF. CDR3 nucleotide sequence: TGCGCCAGCAGCCAAGATCGGGCAGACTATGGCTACACCTTC. V gene TRBV4-1 combines with J gene TRBJ1-2, with D hard to call. The CDR3 has 14 amino acids. Trimming stripped 0 bases from V and 3 bases from J, with 8 bases between. Per the germline V gene, CDR1 is MGHRA and CDR2 is YSYEKL.

V and J are TRBV10-3 and TRBJ1-5; no clear D gene. The V end was cut by 4 bases, the J end by 1 base, with 8 bases between. CDR1 is ENHRY, CDR2 SYGVKD, per germline. The CDR3 has 14 residues. The CDR3, as DNA: TGTGCCATCAGTGCTGGGGAAAGCAATCAGCCCCAGCATTTT. It specifies CAISAGESNQPQHF.

The chain employs TRBV5-1 and TRBJ2-2, with 9 nucleotides matching TRBD1. Germline V gene data show CDR1 as SGHRS and CDR2 as YFSETQ. Germline trimming cut 6 bases from V and 7 bases from J; bases unmatched to any gene: 7. The CDR3 sequence is 14 residues long. CDR3 nucleotide sequence: TGCGCCAGCACCGGGACAGGGTTATTCGGGGAGCTGTTTTTT. This gives the protein CASTGTGLFGELFF.

This clone was seen more than once but under ten times. This sequence joins TRBV19 and TRBJ1-6; maybe TRBD1 (5 bases). The CDR3 consists of 16 residues. Trimming left V 5 bases short and J 0 bases short, with 11 bases between. The germline CDR1 and CDR2 sequences are LNHDA and SQIVND (reference sequence). The CDR3 DNA reads TGTGCCAGTAGTCCCCGACAGAGCTCCTATAATTCACCCCTCCACTTT. Translating it yields CASSPRQSSYNSPLHF.

The chain combines TRBV12-5 with TRBJ1-2; 7 bases fit TRBD1. Germline trimming cut 2 bases from V and 4 bases from J; bases unmatched to any gene: 16. The germline V gene has CDR1 LGHNT and CDR2 FRNRAP. This CDR3 has 18 residues. The CDR3 DNA reads TGTGCTAGTGGTTTGCCCCTCCCGGGGAGGGGGCTATGCTATGGCTACACCTTC. Translated, it gives CASGLPLPGRGLCYGYTF.

The rearrangement links TRBV6-5 to TRBJ1-2; TRBD1 matches 7 bases. Germline CDR1 reads MNHEY; CDR2 reads SVGAGI. Trimming took 0 bases from V and 5 from J; bases not matched to a gene: 6. This CDR3 is 15 amino acids long. This CDR3 is CASSYSRDSLYGYTF. The CDR3, as DNA: TGTGCCAGCAGTTACTCGAGGGACAGTTTGTATGGCTACACCTTC.

V usage is TRBV6-5 and J usage is TRBJ1-1; TRBD1 is a possible D gene (5 bases). V gave up 0 bases and J gave up 1 base, with 9 bases separating them. This CDR3 contains 15 residues. Per the germline V gene, CDR1 is MNHEY and CDR2 is SVGAGI. The CDR3 region has the DNA TGTGCCAGCAGTTACTCAGCAGGGACGAACACTGAAGCTTTCTTT. As protein: CASSYSAGTNTEAFF.

This chain links TRBV18 with TRBJ2-2, with 7 bases matching TRBD1. V lost 0 bases, J lost 3 bases, and 4 bases stayed unmatched. Germline CDR1 is KGHSH and CDR2 is LQKENI. The CDR3 runs to 16 residues. Here the CDR3 DNA reads TGTGCCAGCTCACCACCGGGACAGATTCACACCGGGGAGCTGTTTTTT. Amino acid sequence: CASSPPGQIHTGELFF.

The chain combines TRBV28 with TRBJ2-7; TRBD1 matches at 7 bases. The CDR3 consists of 14 residues. V lost 4 bases to trimming and J lost 2 bases; unmatched junction nucleotides: 5. The V gene's germline CDR1 is MDHEN and CDR2 SYDVKM. The CDR3 reads CASSSLRGPYEQYF. For the CDR3, the DNA is TGTGCCAGCAGTTCCTTGAGGGGGCCCTACGAGCAGTACTTC.

The gene calls are TRBV12-5 and TRBJ2-3; 7 positions agree with TRBD2. The CDR3 length is 15 residues. Germline V gene sequence: CDR1 LGHNT, CDR2 FRNRAP. V dropped 1 base and J dropped 2; count of bases not matched to a gene: 3. The CDR3 DNA reads TGTGCTAGTGGTTTGGAGCGGGGATCCACAGATACGCAGTATTTT. This encodes CASGLERGSTDTQYF.

This clone was observed once. The genes are TRBV6-5 and TRBJ2-7; 12 nucleotides align to TRBD2. The J segment lost 5 bases and the V segment lost 8 bases, leaving 10 bases of the junction unmatched. There are 15 residues in the CDR3. The germline gives CDR1 MNHEY, CDR2 SVGAGI. Written as DNA, the CDR3 is TGTGCCAGCTTGGGACTAGCGGGCGTGGGGAACGAGCAGTACTTC. It codes for CASLGLAGVGNEQYF.

The genes are TRBV7-3 and TRBJ2-3; 11 bases map to TRBD1. CDR1 and CDR2 from the germline V gene are SGHTA and FQGTGA. This CDR3 is 15 amino acids long. The trim removed 2 bases at V and 7 bases at J, leaving 5 bases unmatched. Here the CDR3 reads CASSLGDRGINTQYF. CDR3 coding DNA: TGTGCCAGCAGCTTAGGGGACAGGGGGATCAATACGCAGTATTTT.

This sequence joins TRBV7-9 and TRBJ2-5, with 7 bases that match TRBD1. TRBJ2-7 explains the end of the DNA better; the J call may be wrong. This CDR3 is built from 13 residues. CDR1 SEHNR and CDR2 FQNEAQ come from the germline V gene (reference sequence). The CDR3 here is CASSGQDPYEQYF. As DNA, the CDR3 is TGTGCCAGCAGCGGACAGGACCCCTACGAGCAGTACTTC.

The V call is TRBV28, the J call TRBJ2-2; 11 bases agree with TRBD2. The CDR3 has 16 residues. V shed 5 bases and J 5 bases; nucleotides not matched to a gene: 7. Germline CDR1 MDHEN, CDR2 SYDVKM. Written as DNA, the CDR3 is TGTGCCAGCAGTCCAACTAGCGGGAGAGTGACCGGGGAGCTGTTTTTT. Encoded protein: CASSPTSGRVTGELFF. The whole variable domain, remainder taken from reference TRBV28 and TRBJ2-2, is DVKVTQSSRYLVKRTGEKVFLECVQDMDHENMFWYRQDPGLGLRLIYFSYDVKMKEKGDIPEGYSVSREKKERFSLILESASTNQTSMYLCASSPTSGRVTGELFFGEGSRLTVL.